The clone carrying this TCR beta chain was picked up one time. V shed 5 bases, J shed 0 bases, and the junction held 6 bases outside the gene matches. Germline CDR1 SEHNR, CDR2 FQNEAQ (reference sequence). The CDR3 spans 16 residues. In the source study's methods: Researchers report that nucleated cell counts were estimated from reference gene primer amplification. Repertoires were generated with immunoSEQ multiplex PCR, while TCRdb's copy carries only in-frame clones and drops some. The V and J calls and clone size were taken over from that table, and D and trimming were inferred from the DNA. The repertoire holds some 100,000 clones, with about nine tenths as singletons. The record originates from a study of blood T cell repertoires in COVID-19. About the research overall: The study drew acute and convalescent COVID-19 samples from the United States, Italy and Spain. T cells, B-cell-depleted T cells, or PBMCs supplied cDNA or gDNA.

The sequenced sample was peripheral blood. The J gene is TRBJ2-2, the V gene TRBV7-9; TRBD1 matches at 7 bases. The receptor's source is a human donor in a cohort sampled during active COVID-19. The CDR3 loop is CASSRTGTANTGELFF. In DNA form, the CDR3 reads TGTGCCAGCAGCCGGACCGGGACAGCGAACACCGGGGAGCTGTTTTTT.